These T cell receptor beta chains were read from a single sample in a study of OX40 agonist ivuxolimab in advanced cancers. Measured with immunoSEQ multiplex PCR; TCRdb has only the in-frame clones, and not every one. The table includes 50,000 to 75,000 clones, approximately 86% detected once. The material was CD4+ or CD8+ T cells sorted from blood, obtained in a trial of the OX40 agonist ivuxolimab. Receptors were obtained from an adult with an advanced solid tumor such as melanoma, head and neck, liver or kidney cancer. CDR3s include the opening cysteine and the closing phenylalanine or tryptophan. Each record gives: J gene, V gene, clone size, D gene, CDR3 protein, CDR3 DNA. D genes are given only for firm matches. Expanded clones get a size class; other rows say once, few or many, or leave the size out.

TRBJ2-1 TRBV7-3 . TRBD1 CASSFPPRTGTAHNEQFF TGTGCCAGCAGCTTTCCCCCTCGAACCGGGACAGCACACAATGAGCAGTTCTTC
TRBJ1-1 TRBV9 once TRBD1 CASSAQGASTEAFF TGTGCCAGCAGCGCCCAGGGGGCGAGCACTGAAGCTTTCTTT
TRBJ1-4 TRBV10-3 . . CAISESAGFSEKLFF TGTGCCATCAGTGAGTCGGCAGGGTTTAGTGAAAAACTGTTTTTT
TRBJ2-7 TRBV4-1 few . CASSQGAESSYEQYF TGCGCCAGCAGCCAAGGGGCCGAAAGCTCCTACGAGCAGTACTTC
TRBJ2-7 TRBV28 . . CASSPSYYEQYF TGTGCCAGCAGCCCCAGCTACTACGAGCAGTACTTC
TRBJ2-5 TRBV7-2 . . CASSPLGREETQYF TGTGCCAGCAGCCCCTTGGGAAGGGAGGAGACCCAGTACTTC
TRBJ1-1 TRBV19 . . CASSLLSGGNTEAFF TGTGCCAGTAGCCTGCTATCAGGAGGGAACACTGAAGCTTTCTTT
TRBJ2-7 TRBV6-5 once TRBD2 CASSPRTSGPYEQYF TGTGCCAGCAGCCCTAGGACTAGCGGACCCTACGAGCAGTACTTC
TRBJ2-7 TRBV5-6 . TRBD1 CASRPLGQGYEQYF TGTGCCAGCAGACCTCTGGGACAGGGGTACGAGCAGTACTTC
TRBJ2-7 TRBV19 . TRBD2 CASSGLAGVYEQYF TGTGCCAGTAGTGGACTAGCGGGAGTATACGAGCAGTACTTC
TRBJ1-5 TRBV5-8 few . CASSPRGAGNQPQHF TGTGCCAGCAGCCCTCGAGGGGCGGGAAATCAGCCCCAGCATTTT
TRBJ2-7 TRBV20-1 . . CSANLYEQYF TGCAGTGCTAACCTCTACGAGCAGTACTTC
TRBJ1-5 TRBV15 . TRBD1 CATSRARQGTSLPQHF TGTGCCACCAGCAGAGCGCGACAGGGGACCTCTCTGCCCCAGCATTTT
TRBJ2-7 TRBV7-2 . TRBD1 CASSPDRGYEQYF TGTGCCAGCAGCCCCGACAGGGGCTACGAGCAGTACTTC
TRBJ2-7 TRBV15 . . CATSRDLGGLTTYEQYF TGTGCCACCAGCAGAGATCTTGGGGGGCTAACCACCTACGAGCAGTACTTC
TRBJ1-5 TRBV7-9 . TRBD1 CASSLGHGQGQGQPQHF TGTGCCAGCAGCTTAGGCCACGGACAGGGTCAGGGTCAGCCCCAGCATTTT
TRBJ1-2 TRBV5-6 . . CASSLVLGSYTF TGTGCCAGCAGCTTGGTCTTGGGTAGCTACACCTTC
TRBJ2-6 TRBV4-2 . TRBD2 CASSQDTGGRGTGANVLTF TGTGCCAGCAGCCAAGATACGGGAGGGAGGGGGACTGGGGCCAACGTCCTGACTTTC
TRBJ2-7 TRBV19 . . CASSNGLAYEQYF TGTGCCAGTAGTAATGGCCTTGCCTACGAGCAGTACTTC
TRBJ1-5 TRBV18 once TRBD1 CASSAGTGGLQPQHF TGTGCCAGCTCAGCCGGGACAGGGGGATTACAGCCCCAGCATTTT
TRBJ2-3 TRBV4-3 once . CASSQARGPGDTQYF TGCGCCAGCAGCCAAGCGCGGGGCCCGGGAGATACGCAGTATTTT
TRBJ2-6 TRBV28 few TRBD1 CASSRTRDRVSGANVLTF TGTGCCAGCAGCCGAACCCGGGACAGGGTCTCTGGGGCCAACGTCCTGACTTTC
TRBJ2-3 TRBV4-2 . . CASSPGTTDTQYF TGTGCCAGCAGCCCGGGGACCACAGATACGCAGTATTTT
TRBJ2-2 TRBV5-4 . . CASSYGLGNTGELFF TGTGCCAGCAGCTACGGCCTAGGGAACACCGGGGAGCTGTTTTTT
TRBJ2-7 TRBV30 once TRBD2 CAWSSGGPGEQYF TGTGCCTGGAGTTCGGGGGGGCCGGGTGAGCAGTACTTC
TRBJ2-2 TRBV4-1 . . CASSQHPGTLRGGGELFF TGCGCCAGCAGCCAACATCCCGGGACTCTACGAGGGGGCGGGGAGCTGTTTTTT
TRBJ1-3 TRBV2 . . CASRNRNTIYF TGTGCCAGCAGGAACCGAAACACCATATATTTT
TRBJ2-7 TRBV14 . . CASSQDPASYYEQYF TGTGCCAGCAGCCAAGATCCGGCCAGCTACTACGAGCAGTACTTC
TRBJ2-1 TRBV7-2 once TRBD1 CASSRGTGGLNEQFF TGTGCCAGCAGCCGGGGGACAGGGGGCTTGAATGAGCAGTTCTTC
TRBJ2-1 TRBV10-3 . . CAIRRQGVHNEQFF TGTGCCATCAGACGGCAAGGGGTCCACAATGAGCAGTTCTTC
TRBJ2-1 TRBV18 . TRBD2 CASSAGLAGNEQFF TGTGCCAGCTCGGCCGGACTAGCGGGAAATGAGCAGTTCTTC
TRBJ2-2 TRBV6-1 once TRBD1 CASTGQRNTGELFF TGTGCCAGCACGGGACAGAGGAACACCGGGGAGCTGTTTTTT
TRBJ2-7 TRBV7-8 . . CASSTEQGYEQYF TGTGCCAGCAGCACCGAACAGGGCTACGAGCAGTACTTC
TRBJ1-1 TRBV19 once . CASSEAMNTEAFF TGTGCCAGTAGTGAAGCGATGAACACTGAAGCTTTCTTT
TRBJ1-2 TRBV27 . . CASRERDYGYTF TGTGCCAGCAGGGAAAGGGACTATGGCTACACCTTC
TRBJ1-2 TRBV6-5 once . CASSPWAENYGYTF TGTGCCAGCAGCCCTTGGGCAGAGAACTATGGCTACACCTTC
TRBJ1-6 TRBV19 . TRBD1 CASRSRDRASTLHF TGTGCCAGTAGATCGCGGGACAGGGCTAGTACCCTCCACTTT
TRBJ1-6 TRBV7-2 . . CASSLDQGTNSPLHF TGTGCCAGCAGCTTAGATCAGGGGACTAATTCACCCCTCCACTTT
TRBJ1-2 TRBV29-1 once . CSGSPVASNYGYTF TGCAGCGGTAGCCCAGTGGCTTCCAACTATGGCTACACCTTC
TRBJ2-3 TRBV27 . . CATRRGPGADTQYF TGTGCCACCCGGCGGGGCCCGGGTGCAGATACGCAGTATTTT
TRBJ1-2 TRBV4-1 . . CASSQDDRANRRDTF TGCGCCAGCAGCCAAGACGACAGAGCCAACCGCCGCGACACCTTC
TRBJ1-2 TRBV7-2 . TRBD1 CASTRQGVSYGYTF TGTGCCAGCACCCGACAGGGAGTAAGCTATGGCTACACCTTC
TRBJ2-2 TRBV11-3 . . CASSLDRGRDPRETGELFF TGTGCCAGCAGCTTAGACCGTGGCAGGGACCCTAGAGAGACCGGGGAGCTGTTTTTT
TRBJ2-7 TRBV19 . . CASSYGRDYEQYF TGTGCCAGTAGTTATGGCCGGGACTACGAGCAGTACTTC
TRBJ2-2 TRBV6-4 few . CASTPKAGSTGELFF TGTGCCAGCACCCCAAAGGCAGGATCGACCGGGGAGCTGTTTTTT
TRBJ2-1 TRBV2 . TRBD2 CASSVGTSGINEQFF TGTGCCAGCAGTGTGGGGACTAGCGGGATTAATGAGCAGTTCTTC
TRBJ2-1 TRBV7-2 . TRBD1 CASSLGQGPMSGEQFF TGTGCCAGCAGCTTAGGACAGGGGCCAATGTCAGGTGAGCAGTTCTTC
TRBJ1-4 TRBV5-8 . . CASSPGLLNEKLFF TGTGCCAGCAGCCCGGGACTGCTTAATGAAAAACTGTTTTTT
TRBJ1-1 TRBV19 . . CASSRLGDTEAFF TGTGCCAGTAGTAGGTTGGGGGACACTGAAGCTTTCTTT
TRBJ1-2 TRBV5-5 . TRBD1 CASADRASRSGYTF TGTGCCTCGGCGGACAGGGCTTCTCGGTCTGGCTACACCTTC